The 29 T cell receptor beta chains in this list originate from one sample, sequenced in a study of shared clonotypes between healthy human individuals. Repertoires were generated with immunoSEQ multiplex PCR, while TCRdb's copy carries only in-frame clones and drops some. The data hold about 1.1 million clones, with roughly 77% observed a single time. The sequencing sample was made of memory CD4+ T cells from PBMCs. The subset here: CD45RA-negative fraction. The origin of the receptors is a man aged 18 to 29 in good health. Some clones in this sample may be carry-over from other donors' samples.

The V gene is TRBV4-3, the J gene TRBJ2-6; no reliable D call. The ends were cut back, 0 bases at V and 0 bases at J, with 12 bases in the middle. The CDR3 runs 18 residues. CDR1 is LGHNA and CDR2 is YSLEER in the germline V gene. CDR3 sequence reads: CASSQDSINYSGANVLTF. CDR3 bases: TGCGCCAGCAGCCAAGATAGCATCAACTACTCTGGGGCCAACGTCCTGACTTTC.

This rearrangement joins TRBV5-1 to TRBJ2-7; no firm D call. V lost 4 bases and J 6 bases, leaving 17 bases between the germline ends. CDR1 SGHRS and CDR2 YFSETQ come from the germline V gene. The CDR3 sequence is 14 residues long. The CDR3, as DNA: TGCGCCAGCAGCCCCGACACCGCCTCGGGCGAGCAGTACTTC. Protein sequence: CASSPDTASGEQYF.

This chain links TRBV5-4 with TRBJ1-2; D gene unclear. Looked up from germline, CDR1 is SGHNT and CDR2 is YYREEE (reference sequence). V gave up 3 bases and J gave up 1 base, with 7 bases separating them. The CDR3 has 13 residues. Here the CDR3 reads CASSSYSNYGYTF. In DNA, the CDR3 is TGTGCCAGCAGCTCATACAGTAACTATGGCTACACCTTC.

The rearrangement uses TRBV6-5 and TRBJ2-6; D is perhaps TRBD1 (5 bases). The CDR3 spans 15 residues. Per the germline V gene, CDR1 is MNHEY and CDR2 is SVGAGI. Trimming removed 4 bases at V and 0 bases at J, with 7 bases between. The CDR3 nucleotides read TGTGCCAGCAGTTCAAGGGGCTCTGGGGCCAACGTCCTGACTTTC. This encodes CASSSRGSGANVLTF.

This clone appeared a few times. The chain couples TRBV19 to TRBJ1-3; D might be TRBD1 (5 bases). Germline CDR1 is LNHDA and CDR2 is SQIVND (reference sequence). The CDR3 consists of 14 residues. V lost 5 bases, J lost 2 bases, and 10 bases lay in between. The chain's CDR3 is CASSLRGAGNTIYF. CDR3 nucleotides: TGTGCCAGTAGTCTGAGAGGGGCTGGAAACACCATATATTTT.

The genes are TRBV5-1 and TRBJ1-1; D is ambiguous. CDR3 length equals 12 residues. The ends were cut back, 4 bases at V and 7 bases at J, with 11 bases in the middle. Germline V gene lookup returns CDR1 SGHRS and CDR2 YFSETQ. The CDR3: CASSGETREAFF. The CDR3 coding sequence is TGCGCCAGCAGCGGGGAGACACGTGAAGCTTTCTTT.

The chain is built from TRBV7-8 and TRBJ2-3; TRBD2 is a possible D gene (5 bases). V lost 3 bases and J lost 0, with 13 bases in between. CDR1 SGHVS and CDR2 FQNEAQ come from the germline V gene. The CDR3 has 16 residues. CDR3 DNA sequence: TGTGCCAGCAGCTTCCAGGTAGCGAGAAGCACAGATACGCAGTATTTT. It codes for CASSFQVARSTDTQYF. Based on the CDR3 plus reference TRBV7-8 and TRBJ2-3, the full variable domain is GAGVSQSPRYKVAKRGQDVALRCDPISGHVSLFWYQQALGQGPEFLTYFQNEAQLDKSGLPSDRFFAERPEGSVSTLKIQRTQQEDSAVYLCASSFQVARSTDTQYFGPGTRLTVL.

The gene calls are TRBV5-1 and TRBJ2-7; D unresolved. CDR3 length: 13 residues. V was pared by 0 bases and J by 5 bases, with 9 bases between. Germline V gene data show CDR1 as SGHRS and CDR2 as YFSETQ. The CDR3 loop reads CASSLERADEQYF. For the CDR3, the DNA is TGCGCCAGCAGCTTGGAAAGGGCGGACGAGCAGTACTTC.

The rearrangement joins TRBV18 to TRBJ2-5, with D hard to call. Trimming removed 2 bases from V and 4 bases from J, with 8 bases in between. The CDR3 spans 13 residues. Germline CDR1 is KGHSH and CDR2 is LQKENI. The CDR3 DNA sequence: TGTGCCAGCTCACCAACCCCGGGAGAGACCCAGTACTTC. It codes for CASSPTPGETQYF.

This chain uses TRBV7-8 with TRBJ2-1, with 11 bases matching TRBD2. With 5 bases clipped from V and 7 bases from J, the junction kept 13 bases outside the gene matches. CDR3 length: 17 amino acids. CDR1 and CDR2 (germline): SGHVS, FQNEAQ. The CDR3 nucleotides read TGTGCCAGCAGCCCACAAGGGAATAGCGGGAGGGGTAATGAGCAGTTCTTC. The encoded protein is CASSPQGNSGRGNEQFF.

The CDR3 DNA sequence: TGTGCCAGTAGTATGAATTTCGGGGTTGGGGGCAATCAGCCCCAGCATTTT. Protein sequence: CASSMNFGVGGNQPQHF. The chain employs TRBV19 and TRBJ1-5; no definite D call. Germline assignment: CDR1 LNHDA and CDR2 SQIVND (reference sequence). This CDR3 is 17 amino acids long. Trimming left V 3 bases short and J 2 bases short, with 17 bases between.

In this sample, this clone turned up once. This chain uses TRBV5-4 with TRBJ1-2; 9 bases line up with TRBD1. Per the germline V gene, CDR1 is SGHNT and CDR2 is YYREEE (reference sequence). The CDR3 contains 14 residues. V lost 4 bases and J lost 9; bases outside the gene matches: 10. The CDR3 sequence: CASSHDPGQGSYTF. The CDR3 DNA reads as TGTGCCAGCAGCCATGACCCGGGACAGGGAAGCTACACCTTC. Using reference TRBV5-4 and TRBJ1-2 for the parts outside the CDR3, the full variable domain is ETGVTQSPTHLIKTRGQQVTLRCSSQSGHNTVSWYQQALGQGPQFIFQYYREEENGRGNFPPRFSGLQFPNYSSELNVNALELDDSALYLCASSHDPGQGSYTFGSGTRLTVV.

CDR3: CASSRPPGDRGNYEQYF. The DNA for the CDR3 is TGCGCCAGCAGCCGACCACCTGGGGACAGGGGTAACTACGAGCAGTACTTC. This rearrangement joins TRBV5-1 to TRBJ2-7, with 10 bases that match TRBD1. Germline trimming cut 4 bases from V and 3 bases from J; bases unmatched to any gene: 13. This CDR3 comprises 17 residues. Per germline, CDR1 SGHRS and CDR2 YFSETQ.

This chain links TRBV7-8 with TRBJ2-7, with D possibly being TRBD1 or TRBD2 (5 bases each). Germline-derived CDR1 and CDR2 are SGHVS and FQNEAQ. CDR3 length: 13 amino acids. Trimming removed 4 bases from V and 2 bases from J, with 9 bases in between. The CDR3 region has the DNA TGTGCCAGCAGCTGGGACGGTACCTACGAGCAGTACTTC. Protein product: CASSWDGTYEQYF.

J is TRBJ2-5 and V is TRBV29-1, with TRBD1 matching 8 bases. Germline lookup yields CDR1 SQVTM and CDR2 ANQGSEA. Trimming took 3 bases from V and 5 from J; bases not matched to a gene: 5. The CDR3 loop spans 13 amino acids. CDR3 DNA sequence: TGCAGCGTTGAGGGGGACAGGAGGGAGACCCAGTACTTC. Its protein product is CSVEGDRRETQYF.

The genes are TRBV6-5 and TRBJ2-4, with D possibly being TRBD2 (6 bases). V was trimmed by 8 bases and J by 7 bases, leaving 21 bases between them. Germline V gives CDR1 MNHEY, CDR2 SVGAGI. The CDR3 runs to 15 residues. The CDR3: CASRTPQAGGNIQYF. The DNA of the CDR3 is TGTGCCAGCCGCACACCCCAGGCAGGAGGGAACATTCAGTACTTC.

The genes are TRBV4-1 and TRBJ1-2; no clear D. This CDR3 region has 13 residues. The ends were cut back, 8 bases at V and 2 bases at J, with 12 bases in the middle. Germline assignment: CDR1 MGHRA and CDR2 YSYEKL. The CDR3 DNA reads as TGCGCCAGCGGTTATGGGCCCAACTATGGCTACACCTTC. Its translation: CASGYGPNYGYTF.

The J gene is TRBJ1-2, the V gene TRBV27, with D hard to call. Trimming removed 3 bases at V and 6 bases at J, with 20 bases between. The germline CDR1 and CDR2 sequences are MNHEY and SMNVEV (reference sequence). The CDR3 consists of 16 residues. The DNA of the CDR3 is TGTGCCAGCAGTTTGATTAGTGGGGTCCCCATTGATGGCTACACCTTC. Residues: CASSLISGVPIDGYTF.

This chain joins TRBV10-3 and TRBJ1-2; D not certain. With 3 bases removed from V and 2 bases from J, the gap between germline ends came to 7 bases. Germline CDR1 ENHRY, CDR2 SYGVKD. This CDR3 has 13 amino acids. The DNA of the CDR3 is TGTGCCATCAGTGAATTCAACAACTATGGCTACACCTTC. Translated: CAISEFNNYGYTF.

The chain joins TRBV6-5 to TRBJ1-3; 8 nucleotides agree with TRBD1. Germline V gives CDR1 MNHEY, CDR2 SVGAGI. Trimming removed 5 bases from V and 4 bases from J; junction bases left unmatched: 4. CDR3 length: 14 residues. This CDR3 reads CASSQGALGNTIYF. CDR3 DNA: TGTGCCAGCAGTCAGGGGGCGCTCGGAAACACCATATATTTT.

This clone was seen only a few times. The V and J genes are TRBV5-1 and TRBJ2-7; 15 bases are a match to TRBD2. The CDR3 has 19 residues. V trimming: 4 bases; J trimming: 0 bases; junction bases outside the gene matches: 11. CDR1 and CDR2 from the germline V gene are SGHRS and YFSETQ. The CDR3 DNA reads as TGCGCCAGCAGCCCACAACGTCGGACTAGCGGGAGGGTCTCCTACGAGCAGTACTTC. Its protein is CASSPQRRTSGRVSYEQYF.

This clone was picked up a small number of times. Written as DNA, the CDR3 is TGTGCCAGCAGCTTAAAGAGGGCGAACACTGAAGCTTTCTTT. Translated: CASSLKRANTEAFF. V and J are TRBV7-8 and TRBJ1-1; no reliable D call. Germline V lookup: CDR1 SGHVS, CDR2 FQNEAQ. Trimming took 2 bases from V and 1 from J, leaving 8 bases between them. This CDR3 is 14 amino acids long.

The V call is TRBV11-3, the J call TRBJ2-2; a possible D gene is TRBD1 (7 bases). This CDR3 is 16 amino acids long. The germline V gene has CDR1 SGHNT and CDR2 YENEEA. Trimming shortened V by 5 bases and J by 1 base, and 14 bases separated the two germline ends. Here the CDR3 reads CASSPYRGGNTGELFF. The CDR3 nucleotides read TGTGCCAGCAGCCCATACAGGGGAGGGAACACCGGGGAGCTGTTTTTT. Together with reference TRBV11-3 and TRBJ2-2, the CDR3 gives the full variable domain: EAGVVQSPRYKIIEKKQPVAFWCNPISGHNTLYWYLQNLGQGPELLIRYENEEAVDDSQLPKDRFSAERLKGVDSTLKIQPAELGDSAVYLCASSPYRGGNTGELFFGEGSRLTVL.

This clone came up a few times. In nucleotides, the CDR3 is TGTGCCAGCAGTTCCCGGCGGGGGCAGGGGATTCGCACCATATATTTT. Protein product: CASSSRRGQGIRTIYF. The rearrangement uses TRBV28 and TRBJ1-3; weak D call: TRBD1 (6 bases). The CDR3 loop spans 16 amino acids. Germline CDR1 and CDR2: MDHEN and SYDVKM. Trimming shortened V by 4 bases and J by 9 bases, and 22 bases separated the two germline ends.

A note on this clone: Within the sample, other DNA sequences also encode this same CDR3. The CDR3 nucleotides read TGTGCCAGCAGACGACAGGGGAATCAGCCCCAGCATTTT. Its protein product is CASRRQGNQPQHF. The chain carries TRBV28 and TRBJ1-5, with TRBD1 matching 8 bases. Germline V gene data show CDR1 as MDHEN and CDR2 as SYDVKM. This CDR3 comprises 13 residues. J gave up 4 bases and V 6 bases, and 2 bases lay outside the gene matches.

V usage is TRBV7-9 and J usage is TRBJ1-1; D may be TRBD1 (6 bases). Germline lookup yields CDR1 SEHNR and CDR2 FQNEAQ (reference sequence). The CDR3 runs to 14 residues. Between the trimmed V and J ends, which lost 6 bases and 3 bases, there was a span of 14 bases. The CDR3 DNA sequence: TGTGCCAGCAGTCTCGGGGGGCCCCACACTGAAGCTTTCTTT. Translation gives CASSLGGPHTEAFF.

The chain is built from TRBV28 and TRBJ2-7; 11 positions agree with TRBD2. The germline V gene encodes CDR1 MDHEN and CDR2 SYDVKM. The CDR3 extends over 14 amino acids. V trimming: 9 bases; J trimming: 0 bases; junction bases outside the gene matches: 4. CDR3 DNA: TGTGCCAGTATTACTAGCGGGAGCTCCTACGAGCAGTACTTC. This encodes CASITSGSSYEQYF.

V and J are TRBV6-1 and TRBJ1-3, with D possibly TRBD1 on 5 matching bases. The CDR3 spans 15 residues. V was trimmed by 4 bases and J by 2 bases, leaving 12 bases between them. Germline CDR1 is MNHNS and CDR2 is SASEGT. CDR3 DNA sequence: TGTGCCAGCAGTGCCCTCAGGGAGGCTGGAAACACCATATATTTT. It translates to CASSALREAGNTIYF.

The CDR3 DNA reads as TGTGCCAGCAGCAATGGGGGCCGGAGGACAGATACGCAGTATTTT. This encodes CASSNGGRRTDTQYF. The chain joins TRBV21-1 to TRBJ2-3; the tabulated D call, TRBD1, remains unverified against the DNA. TRBV21-1 is assigned pseudogene status. The length of the CDR3 is 15 residues.